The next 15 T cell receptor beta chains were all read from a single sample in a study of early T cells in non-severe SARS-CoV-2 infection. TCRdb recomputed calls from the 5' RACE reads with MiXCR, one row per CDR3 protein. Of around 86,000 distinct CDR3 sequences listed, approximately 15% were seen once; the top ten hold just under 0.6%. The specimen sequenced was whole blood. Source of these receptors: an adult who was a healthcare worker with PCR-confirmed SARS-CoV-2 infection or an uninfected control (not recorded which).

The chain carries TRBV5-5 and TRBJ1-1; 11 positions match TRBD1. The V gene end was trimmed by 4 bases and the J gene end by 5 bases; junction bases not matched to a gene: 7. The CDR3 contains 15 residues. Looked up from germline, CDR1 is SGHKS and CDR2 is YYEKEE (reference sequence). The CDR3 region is CASSPGQGARTEAFF. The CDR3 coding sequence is TGTGCCAGCAGCCCTGGACAGGGGGCGCGTACTGAAGCTTTCTTT.

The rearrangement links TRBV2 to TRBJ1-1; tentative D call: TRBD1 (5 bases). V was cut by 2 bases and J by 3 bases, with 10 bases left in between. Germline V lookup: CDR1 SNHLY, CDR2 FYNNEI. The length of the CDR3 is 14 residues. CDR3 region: CASSEQMGDTEAFF. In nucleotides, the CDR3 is TGTGCCAGCAGTGAACAAATGGGGGACACTGAAGCTTTCTTT.

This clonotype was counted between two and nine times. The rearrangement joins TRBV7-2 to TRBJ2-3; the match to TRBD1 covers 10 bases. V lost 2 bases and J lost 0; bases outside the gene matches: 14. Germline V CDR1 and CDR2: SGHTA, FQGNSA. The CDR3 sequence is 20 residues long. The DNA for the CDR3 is TGTGCCAGCAGCTTACTTTGGTCTGGGACAGGGGCCCCTAGCACAGATACGCAGTATTTT. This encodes CASSLLWSGTGAPSTDTQYF. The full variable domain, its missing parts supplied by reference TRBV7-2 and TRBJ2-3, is GAGVSQSPSNKVTEKGKDVELRCDPISGHTALYWYRQSLGQGLEFLIYFQGNSAPDKSGLPSDRFSAERTGGSVSTLTIQRTQQEDSAVYLCASSLLWSGTGAPSTDTQYFGPGTRLTVL.

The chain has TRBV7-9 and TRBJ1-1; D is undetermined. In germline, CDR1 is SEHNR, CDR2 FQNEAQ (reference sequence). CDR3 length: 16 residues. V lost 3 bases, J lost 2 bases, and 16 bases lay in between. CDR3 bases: TGTGCCAGCAGCTTGGGTCCGGGAGGCGGAAACACTGAAGCTTTCTTT. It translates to CASSLGPGGGNTEAFF.

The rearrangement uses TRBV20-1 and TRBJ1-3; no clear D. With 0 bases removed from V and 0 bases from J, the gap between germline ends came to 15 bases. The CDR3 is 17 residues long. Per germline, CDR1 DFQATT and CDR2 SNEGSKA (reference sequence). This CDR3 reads CSARDSAFRASGNTIYF. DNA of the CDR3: TGCAGTGCTAGAGATTCGGCATTTCGAGCCTCTGGAAACACCATATATTTT.

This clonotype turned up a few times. Here the CDR3 reads CASSADRKPLTDTQYF. CDR3 DNA sequence: TGCGCCAGCAGCGCAGACAGGAAACCACTTACGGATACGCAGTATTTT. The V and J genes are TRBV5-1 and TRBJ2-3; possibly TRBD1 for D (6 bases). The CDR3 loop spans 16 amino acids. Germline lookup yields CDR1 SGHRS and CDR2 YFSETQ. Trimming stripped 4 bases from V and 6 bases from J, with 21 bases between.

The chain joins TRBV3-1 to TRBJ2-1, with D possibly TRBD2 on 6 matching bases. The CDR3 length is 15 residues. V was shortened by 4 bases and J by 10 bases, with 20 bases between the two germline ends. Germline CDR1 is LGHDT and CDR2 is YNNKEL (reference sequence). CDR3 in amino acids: CASSLPSSRGWEQFF. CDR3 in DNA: TGTGCCAGCAGCCTCCCCTCGTCTCGGGGGTGGGAGCAGTTCTTC.

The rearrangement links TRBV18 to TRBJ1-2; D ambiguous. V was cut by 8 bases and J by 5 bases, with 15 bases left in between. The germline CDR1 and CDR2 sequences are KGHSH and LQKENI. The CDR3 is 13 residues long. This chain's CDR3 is CASTPAAGYGYTF. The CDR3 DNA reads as TGTGCCAGCACTCCGGCAGCGGGATATGGCTACACCTTC.

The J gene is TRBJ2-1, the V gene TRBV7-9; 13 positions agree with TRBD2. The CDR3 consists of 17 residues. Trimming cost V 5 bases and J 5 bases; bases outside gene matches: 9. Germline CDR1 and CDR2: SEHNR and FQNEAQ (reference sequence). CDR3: CASSHPRLAGGNNEQFF. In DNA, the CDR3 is TGTGCCAGCAGCCACCCAAGACTAGCGGGGGGCAACAATGAGCAGTTCTTC. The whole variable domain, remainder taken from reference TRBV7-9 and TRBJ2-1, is DTGVSQNPRHKITKRGQNVTFRCDPISEHNRLYWYRQTLGQGPEFLTYFQNEAQLEKSRLLSDRFSAERPKGSFSTLEIQRTEQGDSAMYLCASSHPRLAGGNNEQFFGPGTRLTVL.

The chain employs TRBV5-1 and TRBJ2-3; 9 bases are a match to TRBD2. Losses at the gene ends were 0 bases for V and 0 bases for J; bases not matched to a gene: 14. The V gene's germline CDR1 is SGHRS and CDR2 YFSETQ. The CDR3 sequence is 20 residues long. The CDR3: CASSLEGRRGGRLSTDTQYF. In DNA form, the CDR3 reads TGCGCCAGCAGCTTGGAGGGGAGGCGGGGGGGCCGTTTAAGCACAGATACGCAGTATTTT.

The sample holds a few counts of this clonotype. The CDR3 region is CASSVVTAASTDTQYF. CDR3 nucleotide sequence: TGTGCCAGCAGCGTAGTGACAGCTGCTAGCACAGATACGCAGTATTTT. V gene TRBV9 combines with J gene TRBJ2-3; possible D gene TRBD1, 5 bases. The CDR3 has 16 amino acids. Trimming removed 0 bases from V and 0 bases from J, with 11 bases in between. Germline CDR1 SGDLS, CDR2 YYNGEE. Looking up the rest from reference TRBV9 and TRBJ2-3 gives the full variable domain: DSGVTQTPKHLITATGQRVTLRCSPRSGDLSVYWYQQSLDQGLQFLIQYYNGEERAKGNILERFSAQQFPDLHSELNLSSLELGDSALYFCASSVVTAASTDTQYFGPGTRLTVL.

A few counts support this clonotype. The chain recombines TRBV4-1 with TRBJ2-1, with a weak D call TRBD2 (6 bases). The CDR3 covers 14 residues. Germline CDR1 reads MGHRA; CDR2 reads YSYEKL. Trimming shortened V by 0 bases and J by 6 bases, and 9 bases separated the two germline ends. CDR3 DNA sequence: TGCGCCAGCAGCCAAGACGGGAGAGCCAATGAGCAGTTCTTC. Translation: CASSQDGRANEQFF.

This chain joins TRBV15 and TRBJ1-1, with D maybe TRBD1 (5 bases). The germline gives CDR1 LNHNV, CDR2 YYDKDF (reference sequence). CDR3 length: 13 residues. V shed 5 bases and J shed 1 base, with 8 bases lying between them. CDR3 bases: TGTGCCACCAGCGGACAACCGAACACTGAAGCTTTCTTT. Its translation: CATSGQPNTEAFF.

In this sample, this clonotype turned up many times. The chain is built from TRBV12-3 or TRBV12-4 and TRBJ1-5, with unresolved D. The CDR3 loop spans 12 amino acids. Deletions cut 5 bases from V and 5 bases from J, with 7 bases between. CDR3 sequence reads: CASSGVDQPQHF. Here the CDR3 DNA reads TGTGCCAGCAGTGGGGTTGATCAGCCCCAGCATTTT.

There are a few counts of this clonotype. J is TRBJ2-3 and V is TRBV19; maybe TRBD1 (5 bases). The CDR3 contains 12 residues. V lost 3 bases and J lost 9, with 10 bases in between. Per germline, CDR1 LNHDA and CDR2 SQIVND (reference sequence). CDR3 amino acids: CASSIQGKTQYF. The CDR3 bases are TGTGCCAGTAGTATTCAGGGTAAGACGCAGTATTTT.